The present T cell receptor beta chain was sequenced within a study of human T cells and chemical hapten exposure. This clonotype came up many times. Its specificity is unknown. The CDR3 spans 13 residues. With 6 bases removed from V and 6 bases from J, the gap between germline ends came to 11 bases. Germline CDR1 is SEHNR and CDR2 is FQNEAQ (reference sequence). Library preparation tagged each individual cDNA molecule with a unique molecular identifier. TCRdb processed the RACE reads anew with MiXCR; each CDR3 protein has one entry. The sample shows some 45,000 distinct CDR3 sequences, 12% of them seen only once. Stated time point: pre-sensitization, week 0. Indicated treatment: therapeutic diphenylcyclopropenone sensitization with weekly scalp DPC. Study conclusions and caveats: Patch test score showed a positive correlation with PT1 expanded TCR counts.

This TCR was recovered from a woman aged 25 to 39 with alopecia areata. Some clones in this sample may be carry-over from other donors' samples. Sequenced here: whole blood, sampled in connection with sensitization to the hapten diphenylcyclopropenone (DPC). The chain couples TRBV7-9 to TRBJ1-4; D is undetermined. DNA for the CDR3: TGTGCCAGCAGTCCTACCAGCGATGAAAAACTGTTTTTT. Protein product: CASSPTSDEKLFF.